A selection of T cell receptor beta chains follows, all from one sample in a study of CD8 T cells in ankylosing spondylitis. Each CDR3 protein gets one entry after TCRdb re-called the 5' RACE reads with MiXCR. The repertoire includes about 120,000 distinct CDR3 sequences, about an eighth of them detected once, and approximately 3% sits in the top ten. Sequencing was carried out using blood, either unsorted or a sorted T cell fraction (not recorded which). The source is a female donor with ankylosing spondylitis or in good health (not recorded which). The CDR3 runs from the conserved cysteine through the conserved F or W. Each record gives: V gene, J gene, D gene, clone size, CDR3 protein, CDR3 DNA. D genes are given only for firm matches. Clone size is stated in some rows and not others, as once, few, many or a class when expanded.

TRBV23-1	TRBJ2-3	.	few	CASNPVESTDTQYF	TGCGCCAGCAACCCGGTGGAGAGCACAGATACGCAGTATTTT
TRBV29-1	TRBJ2-5	.	many	CSVAGQLQETQYF	TGCAGCGTCGCCGGACAGCTGCAAGAGACCCAGTACTTC
TRBV29-1	TRBJ2-3	TRBD2	few	CSVAGSGSFGDTQYF	TGCAGCGTTGCCGGAAGCGGGAGTTTCGGGGATACGCAGTATTTT
TRBV25-1	TRBJ2-7	TRBD1	few	CASSESGQGVDEQYF	TGTGCCAGCAGTGAATCGGGACAGGGGGTGGACGAGCAGTACTTC
TRBV6-2/TRBV6-3	TRBJ1-1	.	many	CASSYSSRNTEAFF	TGTGCCAGCAGTTACTCGAGTCGGAACACTGAAGCTTTCTTT
TRBV7-2	TRBJ2-3	TRBD2	few	CASSSYSGALDTQYF	TGTGCCAGCAGCTCCTATAGCGGGGCTCTAGATACGCAGTATTTT
TRBV7-9	TRBJ1-5	.	many	CASSRPWDGNQPQHF	TGTGCCAGCAGCCGTCCGTGGGACGGCAATCAGCCCCAGCATTTT
TRBV10-3	TRBJ2-3	.	few	CAIGGQAPDTQYF	TGTGCCATCGGGGGGCAGGCTCCAGATACGCAGTATTTT
TRBV7-9	TRBJ2-3	.	.	CASSFDAGSTDTQYF	TGTGCCAGCAGCTTCGACGCAGGAAGCACAGATACGCAGTATTTT
TRBV15	TRBJ2-7	.	.	CATSRDNRDYEQYF	TGTGCCACCAGCAGAGATAACAGGGACTACGAGCAGTACTTC
TRBV18	TRBJ2-7	.	.	CASSSPGYEQYF	TGTGCCAGCTCATCCCCAGGGTACGAGCAGTACTTC
TRBV20-1	TRBJ2-3	TRBD2	many	CSARDGTSDAWADTQYF	TGCAGTGCTAGAGACGGGACTAGCGATGCCTGGGCAGATACGCAGTATTTT
TRBV20-1	TRBJ2-1	.	.	CCARVTQGSLGYNEQFF	TGCTGTGCTAGAGTGACACAGGGCTCCCTGGGCTACAATGAGCAGTTCTTC
TRBV3-1	TRBJ2-4	.	.	CASSRRTDSTSKNIQYF	TGTGCCAGCAGCAGACGGACGGACAGTACATCCAAAAACATTCAGTACTTC
TRBV7-2	TRBJ2-7	TRBD2	many	CASSLRWSGATYEQYF	TGTGCCAGCAGCCTCCGGTGGAGCGGGGCGACCTACGAGCAGTACTTC
TRBV5-1	TRBJ1-2	.	few	CASSLNGYTF	TGCGCCAGCAGTCTAAATGGCTACACCTTC
TRBV28	TRBJ2-3	.	many	CASSNASSLWTRLSTDTQYF	TGTGCCAGCAGCAACGCATCTTCGCTCTGGACACGACTTAGCACAGATACGCAGTATTTT
TRBV5-1	TRBJ2-1	.	few	CASSYSGTTYNEQFF	TGCGCCAGCAGCTACTCCGGGACAACCTACAATGAGCAGTTCTTC
TRBV5-1	TRBJ2-5	.	few	CASSGTTGIQETQYF	TGCGCCAGCAGCGGAACGACGGGGATTCAAGAGACCCAGTACTTC
TRBV20-1	TRBJ1-2	.	many	CSAPNNYGYTF	TGCAGTGCGCCCAATAACTATGGCTACACCTTC
TRBV24-1	TRBJ2-2	TRBD1	many	CATSDSGQGTTGELFF	TGTGCCACCAGTGATTCGGGACAGGGAACGACCGGGGAGCTGTTTTTT
TRBV4-1	TRBJ2-3	.	many	CASSQPSLTSGQNIQRDTQYF	TGCGCCAGCAGCCAACCGTCACTAACCAGCGGTCAAAACATCCAGAGGGATACGCAGTATTTT
TRBV5-1	TRBJ1-2	.	many	CASSLADSNYGYTF	TGCGCCAGCAGCTTGGCAGATTCAAACTATGGCTACACCTTC
TRBV20-1	TRBJ2-7	TRBD1	few	CSASTSRDRPGEQYF	TGCAGTGCGTCCACCTCCCGGGACAGGCCCGGCGAGCAGTACTTC
TRBV5-1	TRBJ2-3	TRBD1	many	CASSLDRGPTDTQYF	TGCGCCAGCAGCTTGGACAGGGGGCCCACAGATACGCAGTATTTT
TRBV20-1	TRBJ2-5	.	few	CSAPRPGTSQETQYF	TGCAGTGCCCCCAGACCAGGGACCTCGCAAGAGACCCAGTACTTC
TRBV20-1	TRBJ2-7	.	.	CSARDLPSGPSYEQYF	TGCAGTGCTAGAGATTTACCTTCAGGGCCTTCCTACGAGCAGTACTTC
TRBV7-2	TRBJ2-7	.	.	CASRPDRNYEQYF	TGTGCCAGCAGACCCGACAGGAACTACGAGCAGTACTTC
TRBV5-6	TRBJ2-1	.	.	CASSIDQQDEQFF	TGTGCCAGCAGCATTGACCAGCAGGATGAGCAGTTCTTC
TRBV5-1	TRBJ2-2	.	once	CASSLNRNTGELSF	TGCGCCAGCAGCTTAAACAGGAACACCGGGGAGCTGTCTTTT
TRBV19	TRBJ2-1	.	few	CASSMGAPRVF	TGTGCCAGTAGTATGGGGGCGCCTAGGGTCTTC
TRBV19	TRBJ2-1	.	.	CASSIGQGAINEQFF	TGTGCCAGTAGTATAGGCCAGGGAGCTATCAATGAGCAGTTCTTC
TRBV6-1	TRBJ1-4	TRBD1	many	CASTRGSGTGAEKLFF	TGTGCCAGCACCAGAGGTTCCGGGACAGGGGCTGAAAAACTGTTTTTT
TRBV20-1	TRBJ2-2	TRBD2	many	CSASAGVDTGELFF	TGCAGTGCTAGTGCGGGAGTTGATACCGGGGAGCTGTTTTTT
TRBV6-1	TRBJ1-2	.	many	CASSRDTDYGYTF	TGTGCCAGCAGTCGGGACACAGACTATGGCTACACCTTC
TRBV12-3/TRBV12-4	TRBJ2-2	.	many	CASSFGSDTGELFF	TGTGCCAGCAGTTTTGGTTCGGACACCGGGGAGCTGTTTTTT
TRBV11-2	TRBJ2-1	TRBD2	.	CASSYRTSGPNEQFF	TGTGCCAGCAGCTACCGGACTAGCGGTCCGAATGAGCAGTTCTTC
TRBV7-2	TRBJ2-3	TRBD2	few	CASSLSTRLAGDNTQYF	TGTGCCAGCAGCTTATCCACAAGACTAGCGGGGGATAATACGCAGTATTTT
TRBV20-1	TRBJ2-5	TRBD1	.	CSANEGARGETQYF	TGCAGTGCTAATGAGGGGGCCCGGGGAGAGACCCAGTACTTC
TRBV5-1	TRBJ2-7	TRBD1	few	CASSPAQGGYEQYF	TGCGCCAGCAGCCCCGCACAGGGGGGCTACGAGCAGTACTTC
TRBV27	TRBJ2-3	.	.	CASSLGGFDTQYF	TGTGCCAGCAGTTTAGGGGGTTTTGATACGCAGTATTTT
TRBV7-9	TRBJ2-7	TRBD2	.	CASSSTSGGAGEQYF	TGTGCCAGCAGCTCCACTAGCGGGGGGGCAGGGGAGCAGTACTTC
TRBV4-2	TRBJ1-2	TRBD1	many	CASSQTDRFYGYTF	TGTGCCAGCAGCCAGACGGACAGGTTCTATGGCTACACCTTC
TRBV12-3/TRBV12-4	TRBJ1-2	TRBD1	many	CASSSGQVGYTF	TGTGCCAGCAGTTCTGGACAGGTCGGCTACACCTTC
TRBV28	TRBJ2-1	.	.	CASRGGSYNEQFF	TGTGCCAGCAGGGGCGGTTCCTACAATGAGCAGTTCTTC
TRBV18	TRBJ2-1	.	few	CASSPQSGYEQFF	TGTGCCAGCTCACCTCAATCGGGGTATGAGCAGTTCTTC
TRBV28	TRBJ1-5	.	.	CASRPRGDQPQHF	TGTGCCAGTCGACCTAGGGGGGATCAGCCCCAGCATTTT
TRBV5-1	TRBJ2-3	.	many	CASSLVSPRTDTQYF	TGCGCCAGCAGCTTGGTCAGCCCGCGCACAGATACGCAGTATTTT
TRBV29-1	TRBJ2-1	.	many	CSAPRSRNPGNEQFF	TGCAGCGCTCCCCGCTCGCGAAACCCCGGCAATGAGCAGTTCTTC
TRBV7-2	TRBJ1-2	.	.	CAGSLGTGRGYTF	TGTGCCGGCAGCTTAGGCACAGGGCGTGGCTACACCTTC